This paragraph covers one TCR beta chain sequence. The sample comes from a study of OX40 agonist ivuxolimab in advanced cancers. The J segment lost 6 bases and the V segment lost 4 bases, leaving 4 bases of the junction unmatched. The CDR3 length is 15 residues. Germline lookup yields CDR1 SGHTA and CDR2 FQGNSA. Profiling relied on immunoSEQ multiplex PCR, and the TCRdb table lists in-frame clones only, not all of them. The sample has fewer than 90,000 clones, 70% to 90% seen once; the top ten hold approximately 0.3%. The chain uses TRBV7-2 and TRBJ1-6; TRBD1 matches at 9 bases. Sequencing used CD4+ or CD8+ T cells sorted from blood, obtained in a trial of the OX40 agonist ivuxolimab. This clonotype originated in an adult with an advanced solid tumor such as melanoma, head and neck, liver or kidney cancer. CDR3 protein: CASSSATGGNSPLHF. DNA of the CDR3: TGTGCCAGCAGCTCCGCGACAGGGGGTAATTCACCCCTCCACTTT.